This entry features one T cell receptor beta chain sequence. The method was immunoSEQ multiplex PCR; TCRdb's version includes in-frame clones alone and lacks a portion of them. Of 43,000 or so clones in the sample, about nine tenths were seen once. Trimming removed 11 bases from V and 6 bases from J, with 16 bases in between. The CDR3 sequence is 13 residues long. This record belongs to a study of blood T cell repertoires in COVID-19. This TCR was recovered from a man aged 55 to 70 with active or convalescent COVID-19. The chain links TRBV23-1 to TRBJ2-2; no definite D call. TRBV23-1 carries the ORF label, with uncertain function. Input material: peripheral blood. The CDR3 bases are TGCGCCCCAACCCCCTGGAGTTCCGGGGAGCTGTTTTTT. Its translation is CAPTPWSSGELFF.